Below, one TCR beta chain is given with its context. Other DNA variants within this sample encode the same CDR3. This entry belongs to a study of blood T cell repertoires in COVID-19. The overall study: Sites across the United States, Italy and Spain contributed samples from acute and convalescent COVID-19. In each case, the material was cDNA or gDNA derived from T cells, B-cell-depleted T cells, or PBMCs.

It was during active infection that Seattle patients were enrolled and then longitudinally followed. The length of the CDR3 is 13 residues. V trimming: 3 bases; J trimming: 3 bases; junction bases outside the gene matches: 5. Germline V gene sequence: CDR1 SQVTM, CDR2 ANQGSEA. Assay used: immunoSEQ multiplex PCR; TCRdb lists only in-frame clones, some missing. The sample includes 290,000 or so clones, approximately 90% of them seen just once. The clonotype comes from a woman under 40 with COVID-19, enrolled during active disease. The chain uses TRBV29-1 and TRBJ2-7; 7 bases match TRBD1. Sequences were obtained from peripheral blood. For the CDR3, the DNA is TGCAGCGTTGAGGCAGGGGGAAGCTACGAGCAGTACTTC. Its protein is CSVEAGGSYEQYF.